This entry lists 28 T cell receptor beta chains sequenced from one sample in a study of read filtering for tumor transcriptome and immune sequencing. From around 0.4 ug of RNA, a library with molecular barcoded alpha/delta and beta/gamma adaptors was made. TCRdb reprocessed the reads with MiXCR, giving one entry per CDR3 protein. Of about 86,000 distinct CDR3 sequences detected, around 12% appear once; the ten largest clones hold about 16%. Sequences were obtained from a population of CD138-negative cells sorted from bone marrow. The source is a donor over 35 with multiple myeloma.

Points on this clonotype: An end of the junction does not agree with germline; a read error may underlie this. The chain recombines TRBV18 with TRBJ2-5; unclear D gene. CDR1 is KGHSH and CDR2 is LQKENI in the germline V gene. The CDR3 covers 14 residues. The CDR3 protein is CAGSPTPDQETQYF. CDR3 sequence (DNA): TGTGCCGGCTCACCAACACCCGATCAAGAGACCCAGTACTTC.

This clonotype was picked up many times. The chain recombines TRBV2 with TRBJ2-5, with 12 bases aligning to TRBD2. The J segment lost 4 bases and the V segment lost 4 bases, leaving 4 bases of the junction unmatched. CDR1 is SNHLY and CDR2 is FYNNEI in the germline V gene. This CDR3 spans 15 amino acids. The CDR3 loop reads CASSVLAGGTETQYF. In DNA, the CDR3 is TGTGCCAGCAGTGTACTAGCGGGAGGAACAGAGACCCAGTACTTC.

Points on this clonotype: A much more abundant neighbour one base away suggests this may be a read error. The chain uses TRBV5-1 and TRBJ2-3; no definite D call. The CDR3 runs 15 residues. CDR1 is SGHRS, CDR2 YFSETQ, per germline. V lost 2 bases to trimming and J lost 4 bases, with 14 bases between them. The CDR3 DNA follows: TGCGCCAGCAGCTTCCTTCCCGACGGACCAGATACGCAGTATTTT. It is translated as CASSFLPDGPDTQYF.

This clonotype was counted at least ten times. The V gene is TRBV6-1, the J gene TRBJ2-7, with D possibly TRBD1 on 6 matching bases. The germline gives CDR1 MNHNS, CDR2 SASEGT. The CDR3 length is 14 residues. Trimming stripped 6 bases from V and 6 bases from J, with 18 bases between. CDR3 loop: CASSKNRAGGEQYF. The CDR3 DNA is TGTGCCAGCAGCAAAAACAGGGCAGGAGGCGAGCAGTACTTC.

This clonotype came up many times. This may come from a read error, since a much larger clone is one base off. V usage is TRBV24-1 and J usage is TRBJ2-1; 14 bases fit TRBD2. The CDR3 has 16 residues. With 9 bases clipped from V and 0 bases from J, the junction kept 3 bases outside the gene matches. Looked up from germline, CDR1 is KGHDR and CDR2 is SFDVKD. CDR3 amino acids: CATGGTSGSSYNEQFF. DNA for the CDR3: TGTGCCACCGGCGGGACTAGCGGGAGCTCCTACAATGAGCAGTTCTTC.

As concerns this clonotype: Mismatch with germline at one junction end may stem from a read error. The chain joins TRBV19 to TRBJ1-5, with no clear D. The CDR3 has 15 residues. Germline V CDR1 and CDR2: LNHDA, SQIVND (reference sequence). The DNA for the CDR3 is TGTGCCAGCAGTATGGTAGGCCAGAGGAACCAGCCCCAGCATTTT. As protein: CASSMVGQRNQPQHF. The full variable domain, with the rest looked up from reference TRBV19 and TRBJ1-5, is DGGITQSPKYLFRKEGQNVTLSCEQNLNHDAMYWYRQDPGQGLRLIYYSQIVNDFQKGDIAEGYSVSREKKESFPLTVTSAQKNPTAFYLCASSMVGQRNQPQHFGDGTRLSIL.

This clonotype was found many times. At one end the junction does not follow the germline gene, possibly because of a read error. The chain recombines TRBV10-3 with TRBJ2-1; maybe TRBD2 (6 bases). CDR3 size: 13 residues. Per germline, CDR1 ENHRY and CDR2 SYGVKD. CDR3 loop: CAIRGGEDNDQFF. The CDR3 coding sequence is TGTGCCATAAGGGGAGGCGAAGATAATGATCAGTTCTTC.

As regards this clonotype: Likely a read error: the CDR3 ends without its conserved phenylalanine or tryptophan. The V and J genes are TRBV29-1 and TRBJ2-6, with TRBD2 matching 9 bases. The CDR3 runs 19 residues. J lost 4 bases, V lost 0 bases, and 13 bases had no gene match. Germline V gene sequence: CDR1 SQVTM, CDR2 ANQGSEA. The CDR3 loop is CSVEDRGAGGQSGANVLTI. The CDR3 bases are TGCAGCGTTGAAGATCGGGGAGCGGGAGGCCAAAGCGGGGCCAACGTCCTGACTATC.

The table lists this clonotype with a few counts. In DNA form, the CDR3 reads TGTGCCTGGAGTAAGGGGACCGGCCGGCAGTTCTTC. This codes for CAWSKGTGRQFF. The chain joins TRBV30 to TRBJ2-1; D possibly matches TRBD1 or TRBD2 (5 bases each). The V gene lost 2 bases and the J gene lost 12 bases, with 14 bases spanning the gap. This CDR3 comprises 12 residues. Germline CDR1 GTSNPN, CDR2 SVGIG (reference sequence).

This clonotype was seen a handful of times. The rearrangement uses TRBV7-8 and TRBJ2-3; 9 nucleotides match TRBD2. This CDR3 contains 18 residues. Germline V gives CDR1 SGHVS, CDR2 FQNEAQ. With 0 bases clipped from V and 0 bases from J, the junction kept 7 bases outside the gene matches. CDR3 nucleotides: TGTGCCAGCAGCTTAGCGGCTAGCGGGACTTCTAGCACAGATACGCAGTATTTT. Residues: CASSLAASGTSSTDTQYF.

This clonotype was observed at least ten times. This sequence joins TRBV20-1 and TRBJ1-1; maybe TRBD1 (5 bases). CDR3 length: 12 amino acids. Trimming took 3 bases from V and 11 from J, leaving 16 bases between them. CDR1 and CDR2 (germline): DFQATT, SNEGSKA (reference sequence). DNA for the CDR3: TGCAGTGCTAGCTGGGGGGTCCAAGGCGCTTTCTTT. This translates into CSASWGVQGAFF.

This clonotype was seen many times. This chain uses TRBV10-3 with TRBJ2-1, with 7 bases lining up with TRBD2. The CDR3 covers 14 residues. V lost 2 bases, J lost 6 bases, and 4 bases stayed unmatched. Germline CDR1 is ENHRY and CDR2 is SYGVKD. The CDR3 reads CAISESWGGNEQFF. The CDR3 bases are TGTGCCATCAGTGAGAGTTGGGGGGGCAATGAGCAGTTCTTC.

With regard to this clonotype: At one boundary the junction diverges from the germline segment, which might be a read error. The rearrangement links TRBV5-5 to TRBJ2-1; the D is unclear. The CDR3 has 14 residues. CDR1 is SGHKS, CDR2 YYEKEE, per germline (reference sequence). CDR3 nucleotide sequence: TGTGCCAGCAGCTTAGACATCTCCTACAATGGGCAGTTCTTT. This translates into CASSLDISYNGQFF.

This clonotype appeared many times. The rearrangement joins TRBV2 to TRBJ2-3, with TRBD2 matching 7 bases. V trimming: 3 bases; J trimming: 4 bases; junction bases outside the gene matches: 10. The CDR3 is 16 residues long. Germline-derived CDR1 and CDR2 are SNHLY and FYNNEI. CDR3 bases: TGTGCCAGCAGTGACGGAGGGAGGGCCCTCGCAGATACGCAGTATTTT. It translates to CASSDGGRALADTQYF.

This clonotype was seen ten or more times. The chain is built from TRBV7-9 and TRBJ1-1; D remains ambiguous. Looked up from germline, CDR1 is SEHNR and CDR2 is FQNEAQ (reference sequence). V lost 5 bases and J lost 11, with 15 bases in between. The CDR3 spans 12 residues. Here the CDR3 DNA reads TGTGCCAGCAGCCTCGCAGAGGCAAGGGCTTTCTTT. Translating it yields CASSLAEARAFF.

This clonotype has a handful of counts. The CDR3 is CASRRDSSEQYF. The DNA of the CDR3 is TGTGCCAGCAGAAGGGACAGCAGCGAGCAGTACTTC. The chain is built from TRBV5-4 and TRBJ2-7; 7 bases line up with TRBD1. The V gene end was trimmed by 5 bases and the J gene end by 6 bases; junction bases not matched to a gene: 5. This CDR3 contains 12 residues. CDR1 is SGHNT and CDR2 is YYREEE in the germline V gene (reference sequence).

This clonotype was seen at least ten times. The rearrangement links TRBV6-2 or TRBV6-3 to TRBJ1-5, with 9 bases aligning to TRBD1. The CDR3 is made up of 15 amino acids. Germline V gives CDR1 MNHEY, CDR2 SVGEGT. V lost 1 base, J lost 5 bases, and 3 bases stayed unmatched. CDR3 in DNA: TGTGCCAGCAGTTACTTACAGGGGGCACATCAGCCCCAGCATTTT. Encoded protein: CASSYLQGAHQPQHF.

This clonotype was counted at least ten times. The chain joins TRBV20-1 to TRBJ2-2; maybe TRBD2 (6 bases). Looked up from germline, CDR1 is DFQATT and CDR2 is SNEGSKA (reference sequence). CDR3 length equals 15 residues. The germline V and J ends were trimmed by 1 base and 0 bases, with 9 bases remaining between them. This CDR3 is CSARGGKTNTGELFF. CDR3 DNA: TGCAGTGCTAGAGGCGGGAAAACGAACACCGGGGAGCTGTTTTTT.

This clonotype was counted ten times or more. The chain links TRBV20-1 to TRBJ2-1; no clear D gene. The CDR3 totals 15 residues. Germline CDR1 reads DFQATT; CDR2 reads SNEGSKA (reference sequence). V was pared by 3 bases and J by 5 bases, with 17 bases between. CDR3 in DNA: TGCAGTGCTAGGAAGAGCAGGACGCTGAACAATGAGCAGTTCTTC. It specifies CSARKSRTLNNEQFF.

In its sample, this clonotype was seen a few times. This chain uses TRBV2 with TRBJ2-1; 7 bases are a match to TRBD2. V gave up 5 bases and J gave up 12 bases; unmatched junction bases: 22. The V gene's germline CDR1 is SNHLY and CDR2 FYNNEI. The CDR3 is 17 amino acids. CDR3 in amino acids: CASSQSTLREATPTQFF. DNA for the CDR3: TGTGCCAGCAGTCAAAGTACCTTACGGGAGGCAACCCCCACGCAGTTCTTC.

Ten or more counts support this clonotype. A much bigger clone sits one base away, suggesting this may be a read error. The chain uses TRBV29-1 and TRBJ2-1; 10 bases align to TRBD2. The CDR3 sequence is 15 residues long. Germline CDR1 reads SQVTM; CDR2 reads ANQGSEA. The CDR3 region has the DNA TGCAGCGTTGTGGGTAGCGGGAGGTCCTACAATGGGCAGTTCTTC. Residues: CSVVGSGRSYNGQFF.

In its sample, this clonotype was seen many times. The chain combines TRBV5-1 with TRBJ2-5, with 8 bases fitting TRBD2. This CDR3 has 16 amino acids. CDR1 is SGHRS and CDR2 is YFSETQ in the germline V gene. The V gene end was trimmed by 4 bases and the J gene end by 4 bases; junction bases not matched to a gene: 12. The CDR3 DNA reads TGCGCCAGCAGCCCGATGAGCGGGAGTATGGCAGAGACCCAGTACTTC. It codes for CASSPMSGSMAETQYF.

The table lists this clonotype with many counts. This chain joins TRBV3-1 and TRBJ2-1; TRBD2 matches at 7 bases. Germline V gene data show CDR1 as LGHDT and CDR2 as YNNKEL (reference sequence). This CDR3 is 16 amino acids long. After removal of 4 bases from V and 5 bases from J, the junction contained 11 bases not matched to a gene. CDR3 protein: CASSPRGRAADNEQFF. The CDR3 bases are TGTGCCAGCAGCCCCAGAGGGAGGGCCGCCGACAATGAGCAGTTCTTC.

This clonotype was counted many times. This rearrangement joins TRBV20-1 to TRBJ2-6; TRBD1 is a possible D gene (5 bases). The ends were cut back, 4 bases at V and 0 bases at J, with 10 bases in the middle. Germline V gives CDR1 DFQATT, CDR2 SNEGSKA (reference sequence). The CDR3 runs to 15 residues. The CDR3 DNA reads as TGCAGTGCTACCCTGACAGTCTCTGGGGCCAACGTCCTGACTTTC. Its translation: CSATLTVSGANVLTF.

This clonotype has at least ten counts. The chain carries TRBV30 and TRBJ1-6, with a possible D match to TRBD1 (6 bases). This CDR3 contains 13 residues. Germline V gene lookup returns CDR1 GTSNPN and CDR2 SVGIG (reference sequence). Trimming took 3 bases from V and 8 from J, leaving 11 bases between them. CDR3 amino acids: CAWRRNRDSPLHF. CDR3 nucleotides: TGTGCCTGGAGGAGGAACAGGGATTCACCCCTCCACTTT.

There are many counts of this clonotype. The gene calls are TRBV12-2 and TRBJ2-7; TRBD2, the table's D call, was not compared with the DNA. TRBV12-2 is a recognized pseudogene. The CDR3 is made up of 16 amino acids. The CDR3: CASRSVLAGVSYEQYF. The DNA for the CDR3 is TGTGCAAGTCGCTCAGTTCTAGCGGGAGTTTCCTACGAGCAGTACTTC.

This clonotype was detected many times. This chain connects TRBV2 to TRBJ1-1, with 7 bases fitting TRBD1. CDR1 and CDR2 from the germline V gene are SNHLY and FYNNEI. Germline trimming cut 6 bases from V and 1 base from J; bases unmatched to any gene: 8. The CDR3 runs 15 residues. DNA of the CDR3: TGTGCCAGCAGGGAGGGAGGGACAGCGAACACTGAAGCTTTCTTT. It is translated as CASREGGTANTEAFF.

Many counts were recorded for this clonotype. The CDR3 bases are TGTGCCAGCAGCTTAGGTCAGGGCCTAGCCAAAAACATTCAGTACTTC. Translated: CASSLGQGLAKNIQYF. The rearrangement uses TRBV11-2 and TRBJ2-4; weak D call: TRBD1 (5 bases). The CDR3 covers 16 residues. Per germline, CDR1 SGHAT and CDR2 FQNNGV. Trimming pared 1 base from V and 0 bases from J, leaving 10 bases between.